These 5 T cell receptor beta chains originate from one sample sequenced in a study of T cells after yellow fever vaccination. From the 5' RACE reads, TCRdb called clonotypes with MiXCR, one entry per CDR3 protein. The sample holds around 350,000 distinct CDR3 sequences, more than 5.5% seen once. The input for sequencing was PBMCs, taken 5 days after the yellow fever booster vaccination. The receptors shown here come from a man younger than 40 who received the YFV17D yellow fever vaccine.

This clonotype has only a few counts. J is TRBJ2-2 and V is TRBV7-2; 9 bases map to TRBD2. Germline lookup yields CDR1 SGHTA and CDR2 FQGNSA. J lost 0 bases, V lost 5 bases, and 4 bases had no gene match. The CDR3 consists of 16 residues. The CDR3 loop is CASSELAGTNTGELFF. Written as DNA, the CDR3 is TGTGCCAGCAGCGAGCTAGCGGGAACGAACACCGGGGAGCTGTTTTTT.

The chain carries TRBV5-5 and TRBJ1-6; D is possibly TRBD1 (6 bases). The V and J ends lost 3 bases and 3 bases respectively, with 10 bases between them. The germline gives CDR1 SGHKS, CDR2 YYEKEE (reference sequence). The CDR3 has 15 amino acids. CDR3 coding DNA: TGTGCCAGCAGCTGGGACAACCTCTATAATTCACCCCTCCACTTT. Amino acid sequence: CASSWDNLYNSPLHF.

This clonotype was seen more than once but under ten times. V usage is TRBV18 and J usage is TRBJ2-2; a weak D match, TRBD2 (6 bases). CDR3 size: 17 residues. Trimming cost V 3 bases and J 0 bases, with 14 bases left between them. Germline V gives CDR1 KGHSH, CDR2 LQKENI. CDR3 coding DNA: TGTGCCAGCTCACCCCAGATCGGGGGACCGAACACCGGGGAGCTGTTTTTT. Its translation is CASSPQIGGPNTGELFF.

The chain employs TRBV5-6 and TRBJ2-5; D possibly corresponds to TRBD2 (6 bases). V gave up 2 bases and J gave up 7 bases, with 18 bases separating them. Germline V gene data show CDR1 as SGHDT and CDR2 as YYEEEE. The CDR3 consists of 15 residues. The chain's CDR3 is CASSLNGLAVMTQYF. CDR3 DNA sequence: TGTGCCAGCAGCTTAAACGGGTTAGCGGTAATGACCCAGTACTTC.

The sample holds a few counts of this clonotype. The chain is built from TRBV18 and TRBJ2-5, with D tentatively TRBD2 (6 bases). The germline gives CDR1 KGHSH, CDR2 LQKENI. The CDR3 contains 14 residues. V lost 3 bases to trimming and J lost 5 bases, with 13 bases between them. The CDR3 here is CASSPGRTIETQYF. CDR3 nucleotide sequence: TGTGCCAGCTCACCGGGCCGGACTATCGAGACCCAGTACTTC.